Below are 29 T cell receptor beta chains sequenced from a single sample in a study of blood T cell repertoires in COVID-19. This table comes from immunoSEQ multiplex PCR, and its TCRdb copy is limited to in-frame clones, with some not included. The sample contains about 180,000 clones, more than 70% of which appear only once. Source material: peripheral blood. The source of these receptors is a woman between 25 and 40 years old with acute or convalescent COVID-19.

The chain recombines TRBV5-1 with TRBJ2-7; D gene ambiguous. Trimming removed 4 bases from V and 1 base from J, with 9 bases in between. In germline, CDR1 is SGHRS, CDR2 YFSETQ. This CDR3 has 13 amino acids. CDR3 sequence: CASSLTPSYEQYF. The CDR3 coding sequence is TGCGCCAGCAGCCTAACTCCTTCCTACGAGCAGTACTTC.

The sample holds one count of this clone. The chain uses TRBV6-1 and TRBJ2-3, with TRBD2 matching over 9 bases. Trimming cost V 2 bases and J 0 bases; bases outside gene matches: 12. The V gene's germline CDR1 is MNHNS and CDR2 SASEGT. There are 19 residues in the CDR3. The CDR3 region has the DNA TGTGCCAGCAGTGAATCCGGTAGCGGGAGCGGGTCTAGCACAGATACGCAGTATTTT. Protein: CASSESGSGSGSSTDTQYF.

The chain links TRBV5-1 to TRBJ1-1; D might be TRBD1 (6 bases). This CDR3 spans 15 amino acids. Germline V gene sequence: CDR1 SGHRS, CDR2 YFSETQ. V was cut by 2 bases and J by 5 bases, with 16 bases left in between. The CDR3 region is CASSFLQGGGTEAFF. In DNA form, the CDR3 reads TGCGCCAGCAGCTTCCTACAGGGAGGGGGGACTGAAGCTTTCTTT. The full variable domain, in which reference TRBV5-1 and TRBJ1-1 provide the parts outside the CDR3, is KAGVTQTPRYLIKTRGQQVTLSCSPISGHRSVSWYQQTPGQGLQFLFEYFSETQRNKGNFPGRFSGRQFSNSRSEMNVSTLELGDSALYLCASSFLQGGGTEAFFGQGTRLTVV.

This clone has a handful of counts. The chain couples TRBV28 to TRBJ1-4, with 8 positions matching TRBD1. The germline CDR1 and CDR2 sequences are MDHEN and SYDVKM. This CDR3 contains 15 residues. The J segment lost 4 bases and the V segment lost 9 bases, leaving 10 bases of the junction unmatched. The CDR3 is CASRTGGSGNEKLFF. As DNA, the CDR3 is TGTGCCAGTCGAACAGGGGGTTCGGGTAATGAAAAACTGTTTTTT.

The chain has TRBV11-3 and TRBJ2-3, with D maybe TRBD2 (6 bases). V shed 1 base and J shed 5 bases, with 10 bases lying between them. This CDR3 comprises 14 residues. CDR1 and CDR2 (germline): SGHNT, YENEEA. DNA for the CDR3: TGTGCCAGCAGCTTAGGACTAGAGGGAGATACGCAGTATTTT. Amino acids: CASSLGLEGDTQYF. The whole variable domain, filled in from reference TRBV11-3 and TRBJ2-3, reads EAGVVQSPRYKIIEKKQPVAFWCNPISGHNTLYWYLQNLGQGPELLIRYENEEAVDDSQLPKDRFSAERLKGVDSTLKIQPAELGDSAVYLCASSLGLEGDTQYFGPGTRLTVL.

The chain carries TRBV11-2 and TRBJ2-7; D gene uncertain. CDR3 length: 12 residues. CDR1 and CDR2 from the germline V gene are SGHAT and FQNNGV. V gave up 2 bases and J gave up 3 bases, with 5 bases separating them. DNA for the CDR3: TGTGCCAGCAGCTTATCCTACTACGAGCAGTACTTC. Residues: CASSLSYYEQYF.

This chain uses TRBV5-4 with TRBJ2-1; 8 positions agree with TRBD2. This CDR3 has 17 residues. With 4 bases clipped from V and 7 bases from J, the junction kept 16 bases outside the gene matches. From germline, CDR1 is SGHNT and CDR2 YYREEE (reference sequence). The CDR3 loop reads CASSPGGSIRVGNEQFF. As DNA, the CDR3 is TGTGCCAGCAGCCCGGGAGGGTCGATAAGGGTGGGTAATGAGCAGTTCTTC.

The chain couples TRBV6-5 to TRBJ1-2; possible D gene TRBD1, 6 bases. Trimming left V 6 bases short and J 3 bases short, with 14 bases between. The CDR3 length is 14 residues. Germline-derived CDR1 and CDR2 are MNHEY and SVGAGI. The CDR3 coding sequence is TGTGCCAGCAGAGGGGAGACAGGCGACTATGGCTACACCTTC. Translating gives CASRGETGDYGYTF.

The DNA of the CDR3 is TGTGCCAGCAGTGGGTTGGCCCAAGAGACCCAGTACTTC. Residues: CASSGLAQETQYF. The J gene is TRBJ2-5, the V gene TRBV2; the D is unclear. The CDR3 is 13 amino acids. Trimming left V 4 bases short and J 1 base short, with 7 bases between. The germline gives CDR1 SNHLY, CDR2 FYNNEI.

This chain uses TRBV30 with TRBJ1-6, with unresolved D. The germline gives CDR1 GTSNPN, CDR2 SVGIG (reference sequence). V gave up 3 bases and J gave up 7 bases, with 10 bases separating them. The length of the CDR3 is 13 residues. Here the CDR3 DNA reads TGTGCCTGGAGATCGACACTGAATTCACCCCTCCACTTT. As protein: CAWRSTLNSPLHF.

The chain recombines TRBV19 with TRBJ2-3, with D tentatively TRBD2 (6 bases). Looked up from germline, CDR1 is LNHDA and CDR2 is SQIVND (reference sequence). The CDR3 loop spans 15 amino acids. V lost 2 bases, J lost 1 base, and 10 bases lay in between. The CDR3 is CASSITGAGTDTQYF. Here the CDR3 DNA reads TGTGCCAGTAGTATAACGGGAGCAGGCACAGATACGCAGTATTTT. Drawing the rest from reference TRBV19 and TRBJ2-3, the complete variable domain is DGGITQSPKYLFRKEGQNVTLSCEQNLNHDAMYWYRQDPGQGLRLIYYSQIVNDFQKGDIAEGYSVSREKKESFPLTVTSAQKNPTAFYLCASSITGAGTDTQYFGPGTRLTVL.

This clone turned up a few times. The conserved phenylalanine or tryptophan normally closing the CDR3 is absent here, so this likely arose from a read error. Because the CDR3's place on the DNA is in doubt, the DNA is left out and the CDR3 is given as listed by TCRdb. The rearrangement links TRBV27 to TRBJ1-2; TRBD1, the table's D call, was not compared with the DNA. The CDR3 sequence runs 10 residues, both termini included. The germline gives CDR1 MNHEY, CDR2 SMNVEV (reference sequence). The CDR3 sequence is CASRGQAESS.

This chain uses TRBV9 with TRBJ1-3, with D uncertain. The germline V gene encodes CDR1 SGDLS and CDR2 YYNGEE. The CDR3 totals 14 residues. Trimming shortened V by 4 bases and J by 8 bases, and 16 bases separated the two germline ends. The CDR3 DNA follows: TGTGCCAGCAGCATGCGGACTGGCTTTGACACCATATATTTT. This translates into CASSMRTGFDTIYF.

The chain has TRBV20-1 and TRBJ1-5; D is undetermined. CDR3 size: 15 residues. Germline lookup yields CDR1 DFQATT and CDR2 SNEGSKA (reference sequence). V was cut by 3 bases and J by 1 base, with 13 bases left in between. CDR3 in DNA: TGCAGTGCTAGTCCCGCGCAGGAAAGCAATCAGCCCCAGCATTTT. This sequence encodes CSASPAQESNQPQHF.

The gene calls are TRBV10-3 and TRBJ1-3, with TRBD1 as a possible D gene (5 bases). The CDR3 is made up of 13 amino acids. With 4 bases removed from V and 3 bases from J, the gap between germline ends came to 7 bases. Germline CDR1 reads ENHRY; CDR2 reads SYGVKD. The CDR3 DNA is TGTGCCATCAGTGCAGGGAATGGAAACACCATATATTTT. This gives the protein CAISAGNGNTIYF.

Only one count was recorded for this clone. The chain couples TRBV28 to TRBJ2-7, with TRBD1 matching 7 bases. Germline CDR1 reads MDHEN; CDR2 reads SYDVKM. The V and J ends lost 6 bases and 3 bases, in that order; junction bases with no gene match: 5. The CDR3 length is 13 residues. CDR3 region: CASRTGSGYEQYF. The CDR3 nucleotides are TGTGCCAGCAGGACAGGGTCGGGCTACGAGCAGTACTTC.

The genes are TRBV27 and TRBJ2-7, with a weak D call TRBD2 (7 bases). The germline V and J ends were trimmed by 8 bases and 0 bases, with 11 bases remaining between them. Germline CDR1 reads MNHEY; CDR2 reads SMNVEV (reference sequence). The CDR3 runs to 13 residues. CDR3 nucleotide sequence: TGTGCCAGCTCGGGGGGCCCCTCCTACGAGCAGTACTTC. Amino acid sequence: CASSGGPSYEQYF.

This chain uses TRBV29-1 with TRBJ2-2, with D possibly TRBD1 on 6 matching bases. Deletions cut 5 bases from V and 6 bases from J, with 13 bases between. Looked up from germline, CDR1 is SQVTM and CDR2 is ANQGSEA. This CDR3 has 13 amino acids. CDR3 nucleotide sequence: TGCAGCGTTAACAGGGCAGGGGCCGGGGAGCTGTTTTTT. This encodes CSVNRAGAGELFF.

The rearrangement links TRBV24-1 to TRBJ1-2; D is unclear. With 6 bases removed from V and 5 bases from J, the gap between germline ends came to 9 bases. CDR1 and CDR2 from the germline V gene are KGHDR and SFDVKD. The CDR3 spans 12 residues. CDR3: CATSREEYGYTF. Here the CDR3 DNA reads TGTGCCACCAGTCGTGAGGAATATGGCTACACCTTC.

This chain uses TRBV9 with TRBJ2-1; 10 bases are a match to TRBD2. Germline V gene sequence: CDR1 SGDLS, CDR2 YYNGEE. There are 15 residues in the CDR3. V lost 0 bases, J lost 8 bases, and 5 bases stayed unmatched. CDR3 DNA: TGTGCCAGCAGCGTAGGGCTAGCGGGAGATGATGAGCAGTTCTTC. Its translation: CASSVGLAGDDEQFF.

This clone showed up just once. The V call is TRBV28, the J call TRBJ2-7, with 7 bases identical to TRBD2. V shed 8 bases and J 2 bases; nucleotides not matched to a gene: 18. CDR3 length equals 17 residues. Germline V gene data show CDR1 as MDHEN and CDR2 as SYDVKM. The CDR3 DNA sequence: TGTGCCAGCTCAGTTTGGGATCTGGGCGGGAGTACCTACGAGCAGTACTTC. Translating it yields CASSVWDLGGSTYEQYF. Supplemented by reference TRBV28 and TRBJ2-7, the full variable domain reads DVKVTQSSRYLVKRTGEKVFLECVQDMDHENMFWYRQDPGLGLRLIYFSYDVKMKEKGDIPEGYSVSREKKERFSLILESASTNQTSMYLCASSVWDLGGSTYEQYFGPGTRLTVT.

The CDR3 here is CASTGQSGQPQHF. In DNA, the CDR3 is TGTGCCAGCACCGGACAGTCAGGTCAGCCCCAGCATTTT. The chain employs TRBV27 and TRBJ1-5; the D gene is possibly TRBD1 (6 bases). V dropped 7 bases and J dropped 6 bases, with 13 bases sitting between them. The CDR3 contains 13 residues. Germline V gives CDR1 MNHEY, CDR2 SMNVEV (reference sequence).

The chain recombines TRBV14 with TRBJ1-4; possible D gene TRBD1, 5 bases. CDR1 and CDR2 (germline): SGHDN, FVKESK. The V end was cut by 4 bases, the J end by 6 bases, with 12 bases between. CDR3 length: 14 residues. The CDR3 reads CASSLTWGDEKLFF. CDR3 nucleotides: TGTGCCAGCAGCCTGACCTGGGGGGATGAAAAACTGTTTTTT.

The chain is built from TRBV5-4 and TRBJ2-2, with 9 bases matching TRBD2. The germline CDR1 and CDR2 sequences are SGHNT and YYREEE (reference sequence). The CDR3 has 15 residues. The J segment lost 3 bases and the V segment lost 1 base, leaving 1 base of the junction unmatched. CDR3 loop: CASSLPSGDTGELFF. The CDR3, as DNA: TGTGCCAGCAGCTTGCCTAGCGGGGACACCGGGGAGCTGTTTTTT.

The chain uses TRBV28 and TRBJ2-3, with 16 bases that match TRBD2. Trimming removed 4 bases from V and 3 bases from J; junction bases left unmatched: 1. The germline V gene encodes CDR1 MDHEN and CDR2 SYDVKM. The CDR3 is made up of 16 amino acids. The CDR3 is CASSSGLAGGTDTQYF. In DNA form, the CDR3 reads TGTGCCAGCAGTTCGGGACTAGCGGGAGGGACAGATACGCAGTATTTT. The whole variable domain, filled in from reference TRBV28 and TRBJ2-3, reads DVKVTQSSRYLVKRTGEKVFLECVQDMDHENMFWYRQDPGLGLRLIYFSYDVKMKEKGDIPEGYSVSREKKERFSLILESASTNQTSMYLCASSSGLAGGTDTQYFGPGTRLTVL.

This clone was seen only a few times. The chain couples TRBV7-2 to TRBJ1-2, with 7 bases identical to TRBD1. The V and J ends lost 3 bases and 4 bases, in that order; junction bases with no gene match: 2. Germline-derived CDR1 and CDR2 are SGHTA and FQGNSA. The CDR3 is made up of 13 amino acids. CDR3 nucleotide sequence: TGTGCCAGCAGCTTCGGGACAGTCTATGGCTACACCTTC. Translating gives CASSFGTVYGYTF.

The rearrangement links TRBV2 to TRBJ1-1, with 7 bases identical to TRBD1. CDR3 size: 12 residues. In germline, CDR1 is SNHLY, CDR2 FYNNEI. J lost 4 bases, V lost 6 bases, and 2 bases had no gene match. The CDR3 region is CASSAGGTEAFF. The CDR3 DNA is TGTGCCAGCAGCGCAGGGGGCACTGAAGCTTTCTTT.

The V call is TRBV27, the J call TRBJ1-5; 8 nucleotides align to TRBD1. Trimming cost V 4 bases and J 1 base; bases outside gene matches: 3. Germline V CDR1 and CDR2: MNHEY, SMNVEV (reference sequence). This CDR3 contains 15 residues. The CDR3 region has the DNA TGTGCCAGCAGTTCGGACAGGGCGAGCAATCAGCCCCAGCATTTT. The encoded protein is CASSSDRASNQPQHF.

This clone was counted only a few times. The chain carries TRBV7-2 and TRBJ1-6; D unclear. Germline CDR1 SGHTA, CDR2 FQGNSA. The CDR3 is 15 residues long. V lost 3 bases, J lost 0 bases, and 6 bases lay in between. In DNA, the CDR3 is TGTGCCAGCAGCTTCGAGAGCTCCTATAATTCACCCCTCCACTTT. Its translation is CASSFESSYNSPLHF.